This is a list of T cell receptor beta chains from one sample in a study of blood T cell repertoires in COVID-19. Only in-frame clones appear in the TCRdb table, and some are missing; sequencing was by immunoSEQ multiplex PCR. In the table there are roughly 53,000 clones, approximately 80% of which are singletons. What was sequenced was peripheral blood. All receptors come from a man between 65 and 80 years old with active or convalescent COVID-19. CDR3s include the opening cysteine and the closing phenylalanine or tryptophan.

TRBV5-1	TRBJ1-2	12	CASSSPGDSYTF
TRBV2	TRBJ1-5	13	CASSLQGNQPQHF
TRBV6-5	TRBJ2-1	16	CASGYRRVGSYNEQFF
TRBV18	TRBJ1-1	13	CASSLTGNSEAFF
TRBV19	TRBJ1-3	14	CASTPPSSGNTIYF
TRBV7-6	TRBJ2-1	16	CASSNQGSISYNEQFF
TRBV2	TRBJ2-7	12	CASSEGSYEQYF
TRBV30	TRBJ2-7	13	CAWRDRGLGEQYF
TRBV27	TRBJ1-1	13	CASSFRDRDKAFF
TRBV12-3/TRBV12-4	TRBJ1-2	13	CASRPGSGHGYTF
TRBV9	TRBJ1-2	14	CASSANRRGYGYTF
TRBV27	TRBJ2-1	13	CASGLEGGNEQFF
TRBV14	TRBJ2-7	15	CATSPPQGGHYEQYF
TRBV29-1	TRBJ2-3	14	CSVLRQGATDTQYF
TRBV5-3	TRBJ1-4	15	CARSSPGQGAEKLFF
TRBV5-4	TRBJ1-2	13	CASSFPGTSGYTF
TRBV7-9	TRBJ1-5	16	CASSPGTGISNQPQHF
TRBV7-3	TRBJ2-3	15	CASSLDAARTDTQYF
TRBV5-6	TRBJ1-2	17	CASSFTGTTSTNYGYTF
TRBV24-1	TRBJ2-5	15	CATSGRDGGLGTQYF
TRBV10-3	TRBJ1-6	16	CAISESPGRNNSPLHF
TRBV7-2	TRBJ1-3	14	CASSWTGSGNTIYF
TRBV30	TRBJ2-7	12	CAWSVSVYEQYF
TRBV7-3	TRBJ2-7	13	CASSPETGYEQYF
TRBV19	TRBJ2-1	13	CASSPRGYNEQFF
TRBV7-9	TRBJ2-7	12	CASAGQAYEQYF
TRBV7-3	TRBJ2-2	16	CASSPWYSHNTGELFF
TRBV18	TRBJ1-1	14	CASSPREINTEAFF
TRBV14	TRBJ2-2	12	CASSQSYGELFF